Shown below are 17 T cell receptor beta chains from a single sample sequenced in a study of blood T cell repertoires in COVID-19. Clones were read by immunoSEQ multiplex PCR, and TCRdb kept only the in-frame ones, dropping some. In the table there are around 250,000 clones, around nine tenths of which are singletons. Sequenced input: PBMCs or T cells enriched from blood (not recorded which). Receptors originate from a woman in her fifties or sixties who had recovered from COVID-19.

This clone was observed a handful of times. V usage is TRBV2 and J usage is TRBJ1-6, with D possibly being TRBD1 (5 bases). The ends were cut back, 3 bases at V and 10 bases at J, with 13 bases in the middle. The CDR3 length is 14 residues. The germline gives CDR1 SNHLY, CDR2 FYNNEI. CDR3 coding DNA: TGTGCCAGCAGTGAGGGGGGGGAAGGGTCACCCCTCCACTTT. Translated: CASSEGGEGSPLHF.

The chain links TRBV19 to TRBJ2-7, with 7 bases aligning to TRBD1. From germline, CDR1 is LNHDA and CDR2 SQIVND (reference sequence). The CDR3 is made up of 16 amino acids. Losses at the gene ends were 5 bases for V and 4 bases for J; bases not matched to a gene: 14. Here the CDR3 DNA reads TGTGCCAGTAGTCGCACGATGGGACAGAGTCCTTACGAGCAGTACTTC. Encoded protein: CASSRTMGQSPYEQYF.

The V call is TRBV11-2, the J call TRBJ1-3, with D possibly TRBD1 on 5 matching bases. The V end lost 2 bases, the J end lost 0 bases, and 11 bases lay between the germline ends. CDR3 length: 16 amino acids. Looked up from germline, CDR1 is SGHAT and CDR2 is FQNNGV. CDR3 bases: TGTGCCAGCAGCTTACAGGGTTTCGGCTCTGGAAACACCATATATTTT. Encoded protein: CASSLQGFGSGNTIYF.

The chain has TRBV27 and TRBJ1-5; weak D call: TRBD1 (6 bases). V was clipped by 0 bases and J by 2 bases, with 23 bases between them. The germline CDR1 and CDR2 sequences are MNHEY and SMNVEV (reference sequence). The CDR3 extends over 20 amino acids. CDR3 nucleotides: TGTGCCAGCAGTTTATCGGGGGGGGGCTTGCGGGGAAGGGGCAATCAGCCCCAGCATTTT. Protein: CASSLSGGGLRGRGNQPQHF.

In this sample, this clone turned up a few times. The rearrangement joins TRBV15 to TRBJ2-2; D gene uncertain. V lost 1 base and J 1 base, leaving 4 bases between the germline ends. The CDR3 is 14 amino acids. CDR1 is LNHNV and CDR2 is YYDKDF in the germline V gene (reference sequence). The CDR3 spells CATSRVKNTGELFF. The CDR3 DNA reads as TGTGCCACCAGCAGAGTTAAGAACACCGGGGAGCTGTTTTTT.

This clone appeared a single time. This chain connects TRBV24-1 to TRBJ2-7; D might be TRBD2 (6 bases). The V and J ends lost 5 bases and 3 bases respectively, with 10 bases between them. The CDR3 is 13 residues long. Germline assignment: CDR1 KGHDR and CDR2 SFDVKD. CDR3 coding DNA: TGTGCCACCAGTGGGCCCGGGAGCTACGAGCAGTACTTC. The encoded protein is CATSGPGSYEQYF.

The chain has TRBV5-1 and TRBJ1-4; D gene uncertain. Trimming left V 0 bases short and J 3 bases short, with 9 bases between. Germline V CDR1 and CDR2: SGHRS, YFSETQ. This CDR3 contains 15 residues. CDR3 protein: CASSLDGGSNEKLFF. The DNA for the CDR3 is TGCGCCAGCAGCTTGGATGGCGGATCTAATGAAAAACTGTTTTTT.

As regards this clone: The junction and the germline gene differ at one end; a read error may be behind it. This sequence joins TRBV28 and TRBJ1-4, with a possible D match to TRBD1 (6 bases). Looked up from germline, CDR1 is MDHEN and CDR2 is SYDVKM. This CDR3 has 14 amino acids. CDR3 bases: TGTGCCAGCAGTCACGGGGGGGCTAAAGAAAAACTGTTTTTT. This sequence encodes CASSHGGAKEKLFF.

The rearrangement joins TRBV27 to TRBJ1-1; possibly TRBD1 for D (5 bases). The germline CDR1 and CDR2 sequences are MNHEY and SMNVEV (reference sequence). The V gene lost 7 bases and the J gene lost 4 bases, with 13 bases spanning the gap. There are 13 residues in the CDR3. The CDR3 region has the DNA TGTGCCAGCAACACAGGCGGGGGCACTGAAGCTTTCTTT. Translation gives CASNTGGGTEAFF.

The chain employs TRBV7-3 and TRBJ2-6; D may be TRBD1 (6 bases). Per the germline V gene, CDR1 is SGHTA and CDR2 is FQGTGA. The V end lost 1 base, the J end lost 1 base, and 20 bases lay between the germline ends. This CDR3 region has 20 residues. The CDR3 region is CASSLRGRGVFESGANVLTF. In nucleotides, the CDR3 is TGTGCCAGCAGCTTAAGGGGCAGGGGTGTGTTCGAATCTGGGGCCAACGTCCTGACTTTC.

The chain employs TRBV6-4 and TRBJ2-3, with TRBD2 matching over 9 bases. The CDR3 totals 17 residues. Germline CDR1 reads MRHNA; CDR2 reads SNTAGT. With 6 bases clipped from V and 0 bases from J, the junction kept 10 bases outside the gene matches. The CDR3, as DNA: TGTGCCAGCAGAAAGTATCCTCTAGCGGGGAGCACAGATACGCAGTATTTT. As protein: CASRKYPLAGSTDTQYF.

The chain couples TRBV5-1 to TRBJ1-4; tentative D call: TRBD1 (5 bases). V lost 3 bases and J lost 3, with 15 bases in between. The CDR3 runs 16 residues. Germline V gene sequence: CDR1 SGHRS, CDR2 YFSETQ. CDR3 in amino acids: CASSWPQGTANEKLFF. In nucleotides, the CDR3 is TGCGCCAGCAGCTGGCCCCAGGGTACGGCTAATGAAAAACTGTTTTTT.

This sequence joins TRBV3-1 (or the pseudogene TRBV3-2) and TRBJ2-1; 10 bases match TRBD2. CDR3 length: 16 amino acids. Germline values: CDR1 LGHDT, CDR2 YNNKEL (reference sequence). V was pared by 4 bases and J by 7 bases, with 10 bases of the junction left unmatched. The CDR3 loop reads CASSRPGTSVSNEQFF. CDR3 nucleotides: TGTGCCAGCAGCCGGCCCGGGACTAGCGTATCAAATGAGCAGTTCTTC.

The genes are TRBV25-1 and TRBJ2-1; TRBD1 aligns across 9 bases. The germline V gene has CDR1 MGHDK and CDR2 SYGVNS. V dropped 8 bases and J dropped 7; count of bases not matched to a gene: 9. The CDR3 has 14 residues. CDR3 nucleotides: TGTGCCAGCGAAGACAGGGGGGTCAAGAATGAGCAGTTCTTC. Its protein is CASEDRGVKNEQFF.

J is TRBJ1-2 and V is TRBV5-1; 7 bases map to TRBD1. V was clipped by 6 bases and J by 5 bases; unmatched bases: 13. The CDR3 covers 15 residues. Germline assignment: CDR1 SGHRS and CDR2 YFSETQ. The CDR3 DNA reads as TGCGCCAGCACCTTTGGCCAGCCAGGGGGGTATGGCTACACCTTC. Its translation: CASTFGQPGGYGYTF. The full variable domain, rest sourced from reference TRBV5-1 and TRBJ1-2, is KAGVTQTPRYLIKTRGQQVTLSCSPISGHRSVSWYQQTPGQGLQFLFEYFSETQRNKGNFPGRFSGRQFSNSRSEMNVSTLELGDSALYLCASTFGQPGGYGYTFGSGTRLTVV.

The chain uses TRBV12-3 or TRBV12-4 and TRBJ2-2; D is ambiguous. The V end lost 5 bases, the J end lost 5 bases, and 9 bases lay between the germline ends. This CDR3 has 13 residues. CDR3 sequence (DNA): TGTGCCAGCAGTCAGCCAGGAACCGGGGAGCTGTTTTTT. This translates into CASSQPGTGELFF.

The chain uses TRBV4-1 and TRBJ2-2; TRBD2 agrees at 7 bases. V gave up 0 bases and J gave up 5 bases; unmatched junction bases: 12. CDR1 is MGHRA and CDR2 is YSYEKL in the germline V gene. The CDR3 has 18 amino acids. The chain's CDR3 is CASSQETGRSGMTGELFF. CDR3 in DNA: TGCGCCAGCAGCCAAGAAACCGGGAGAAGCGGGATGACCGGGGAGCTGTTTTTT.